This TCR beta chain originates from a study of blood T cells in healthy people across ages. Study-level information: Template switching picked up about one barcoded beta molecule for each two T cells. General study findings and limits: In these data, TCR beta diversity tracked strongly with naive T cell percentage. The diversity estimates, figures obtained from one million T cells, were considered underestimates.

A J-beta primer mix and a sample-barcoded 5' primer were used in a second PCR of roughly 6 to 11 cycles. TCRdb analysed the 5' RACE reads with MiXCR anew, one entry per CDR3 protein. The sample shows just over 800,000 distinct CDR3 sequences, around two thirds of them seen only once. Germline V gene lookup returns CDR1 MNHEY and CDR2 SMNVEV (reference sequence). J was trimmed by 9 bases and V by 6 bases; bases with no gene match: 11. The CDR3 covers 14 residues. Note on this clonotype: The antigen is not known.

This sequence originates from a man aged 25 to 40 in good health. This chain connects TRBV27 to TRBJ2-1; 7 nucleotides match TRBD2. The sample consisted of blood. The CDR3 sequence: CASSPREGASEQFF. In DNA, the CDR3 is TGTGCCAGCAGCCCCAGGGAGGGCGCGTCTGAGCAGTTCTTC.